The 30 T cell receptor beta chains listed next were all sequenced from one sample in a study of blood T cell repertoires in COVID-19. Profiling relied on immunoSEQ multiplex PCR, and the TCRdb table lists in-frame clones only, not all of them. The sample lists 180,000 or so clones; around 91% were seen once. The sequenced sample was PBMCs or T cells enriched from blood (not recorded which). Receptors were obtained from a young woman who had recovered from COVID-19.

This clone was detected only once. The CDR3 DNA reads as TGCGCCAGCAGTGAGTCCCTGACTAGCGGGAAGATCAATGAGCAGTTCTTC. It codes for CASSESLTSGKINEQFF. This sequence joins TRBV10-1 and TRBJ2-1; 11 bases align to TRBD2. Germline CDR1 reads WNHNN; CDR2 reads SYGVQD (reference sequence). The CDR3 spans 17 residues. The V and J ends lost 0 bases and 6 bases, in that order; junction bases with no gene match: 7.

This clone has a single count. The chain couples TRBV5-1 to TRBJ2-3, with 11 nucleotides matching TRBD2. From germline, CDR1 is SGHRS and CDR2 YFSETQ. V lost 3 bases, J lost 4 bases, and 16 bases stayed unmatched. This CDR3 is 19 amino acids long. The CDR3 loop is CASSWGLAANPYLADTQYF. DNA of the CDR3: TGCGCCAGCAGCTGGGGACTAGCGGCCAATCCTTACCTCGCAGATACGCAGTATTTT.

The genes are TRBV9 and TRBJ2-5; TRBD2 agrees at 13 bases. This CDR3 spans 16 amino acids. The junction had 4 bases not matched to a gene; V was cut back by 3 bases and J by 2 bases. The germline gives CDR1 SGDLS, CDR2 YYNGEE. CDR3 in amino acids: CASSGSGLAGQETQYF. DNA of the CDR3: TGTGCCAGCAGCGGATCGGGACTAGCGGGACAAGAGACCCAGTACTTC.

The chain links TRBV6-2 or TRBV6-3 to TRBJ2-1; TRBD2 aligns across 11 bases. This CDR3 contains 17 residues. Trimming at V came to 6 bases and at J to 0 bases, leaving 7 bases not matched to a gene. Germline CDR1 MNHEY, CDR2 SVGEGT. CDR3 protein: CASSKTSGSSSYNEQFF. The CDR3 DNA reads as TGTGCCAGCAGCAAAACTAGCGGGAGTAGCTCCTACAATGAGCAGTTCTTC.

This clone was picked up one time. This chain connects TRBV27 to TRBJ2-3; no reliable D call. CDR1 and CDR2 from the germline V gene are MNHEY and SMNVEV (reference sequence). Between the trimmed V and J ends, which lost 0 bases and 7 bases, there was a span of 14 bases. The CDR3 extends over 15 amino acids. This chain's CDR3 is CASSLSWLDSNTQYF. The DNA of the CDR3 is TGTGCCAGCAGTTTATCGTGGCTAGACTCCAATACGCAGTATTTT.

This chain uses TRBV21-1 with TRBJ1-4; the DNA was not used to check the table's D call, TRBD1. TRBV21-1 constitutes a pseudogene. The CDR3 runs to 15 residues. DNA for the CDR3: TGTGCCAGCAGCAAAGAGGGAGCGACCAGACAGGGCCCGTTTTTT. This translates into CASSKEGATRQGPFF.

This clone was seen more than once but under ten times. The chain carries TRBV7-2 and TRBJ1-6; D unresolved. The CDR3 spans 14 residues. The V end lost 4 bases, the J end lost 6 bases, and 10 bases lay between the germline ends. Germline V gene sequence: CDR1 SGHTA, CDR2 FQGNSA. The CDR3 DNA reads TGTGCCAGCAGCTCCCGAGGTTCTAATTCACCCCTCCACTTT. Translated: CASSSRGSNSPLHF.

The sample holds a few counts of this clone. The chain joins TRBV30 to TRBJ2-2; 10 nucleotides align to TRBD1. Per the germline V gene, CDR1 is GTSNPN and CDR2 is SVGIG (reference sequence). The CDR3 covers 15 residues. The V and J ends lost 1 base and 8 bases, in that order; junction bases with no gene match: 7. CDR3 sequence reads: CAWSDKTGGRGELFF. The CDR3 DNA is TGTGCCTGGAGTGACAAGACAGGGGGCAGGGGGGAGCTGTTTTTT.

In its sample, this clone was seen a few times. The V call is TRBV27, the J call TRBJ1-5, with TRBD1 identical over 8 bases. Per germline, CDR1 MNHEY and CDR2 SMNVEV (reference sequence). V lost 5 bases, J lost 8 bases, and 5 bases stayed unmatched. The CDR3 is made up of 13 amino acids. This CDR3 is CASSPQQGEPQHF. The CDR3 coding sequence is TGTGCCAGCAGTCCCCAACAGGGGGAGCCCCAGCATTTT.

The V call is TRBV28, the J call TRBJ1-3; the D is unclear. Per the germline V gene, CDR1 is MDHEN and CDR2 is SYDVKM. The CDR3 is 13 residues long. V was pared by 6 bases and J by 0 bases, with 6 bases between. CDR3 in DNA: TGTGCCAGCAGGTTCGGCTCTGGAAACACCATATATTTT. Translating it yields CASRFGSGNTIYF.

This sequence joins TRBV18 and TRBJ2-2; 8 nucleotides match TRBD2. V lost 0 bases to trimming and J lost 3 bases; unmatched junction nucleotides: 12. Germline V gives CDR1 KGHSH, CDR2 LQKENI. CDR3 length: 19 amino acids. As DNA, the CDR3 is TGTGCCAGCTCACCACCCAGACTAGCGAGGGATCTAGACACCGGGGAGCTGTTTTTT. This gives the protein CASSPPRLARDLDTGELFF.

The J gene is TRBJ2-5, the V gene TRBV10-3; 9 bases align to TRBD2. Trimming removed 6 bases from V and 2 bases from J; junction bases left unmatched: 4. CDR1 ENHRY and CDR2 SYGVKD come from the germline V gene. CDR3 length equals 14 residues. The CDR3 spells CAIRPTSGQETQYF. The CDR3 region has the DNA TGTGCCATCAGGCCGACTAGCGGTCAAGAGACCCAGTACTTC.

This chain uses TRBV18 with TRBJ2-2; 8 nucleotides match TRBD1. The CDR3 contains 16 residues. CDR1 and CDR2 from the germline V gene are KGHSH and LQKENI. V trimming: 6 bases; J trimming: 0 bases; junction bases outside the gene matches: 6. The DNA of the CDR3 is TGTGCCAGCTCTCCAGGACAGGGCACGAACACCGGGGAGCTGTTTTTT. As protein: CASSPGQGTNTGELFF.

The V and J genes are TRBV5-1 and TRBJ2-1; possible D gene TRBD2, 5 bases. With 4 bases removed from V and 8 bases from J, the gap between germline ends came to 16 bases. The CDR3 totals 14 residues. Germline lookup yields CDR1 SGHRS and CDR2 YFSETQ. The CDR3 region is CASSHQVNSDEQFF. The CDR3 DNA is TGCGCCAGCAGCCACCAGGTAAATAGCGATGAGCAGTTCTTC.

V usage is TRBV30 and J usage is TRBJ2-1; 10 bases map to TRBD2. The length of the CDR3 is 13 residues. The V gene end was trimmed by 3 bases and the J gene end by 9 bases; junction bases not matched to a gene: 5. Germline CDR1 is GTSNPN and CDR2 is SVGIG (reference sequence). This chain's CDR3 is CAWRFSGRREQFF. The CDR3 nucleotides read TGTGCCTGGAGGTTTAGCGGGAGGCGTGAGCAGTTCTTC.

This chain connects TRBV15 to TRBJ2-7, with 13 bases lining up with TRBD2. After removal of 4 bases from V and 3 bases from J, the junction contained 3 bases not matched to a gene. Germline V gives CDR1 LNHNV, CDR2 YYDKDF (reference sequence). This CDR3 is 15 amino acids long. The CDR3 nucleotides are TGTGCCACCAGCAACGGACTAGCGGGAGTCTACGAGCAGTACTTC. This codes for CATSNGLAGVYEQYF.

The chain has TRBV6-2 or TRBV6-3 and TRBJ1-1, with D unresolved. V was shortened by 2 bases and J by 0 bases, with 7 bases between the two germline ends. The CDR3 extends over 14 amino acids. CDR1 is MNHEY, CDR2 SVGEGT, per germline. The CDR3 region is CASSYTRLNTEAFF. CDR3 DNA: TGTGCCAGCAGTTACACCAGGTTGAACACTGAAGCTTTCTTT.

The rearrangement uses TRBV7-9 and TRBJ1-2; TRBD1 agrees at 7 bases. The CDR3 has 15 residues. With 4 bases clipped from V and 4 bases from J, the junction kept 9 bases outside the gene matches. CDR1 is SEHNR, CDR2 FQNEAQ, per germline (reference sequence). The DNA for the CDR3 is TGTGCCAGCAGCTCATCCAACAGGGGTGGCTATGGCTACACCTTC. It yields the protein CASSSSNRGGYGYTF.

The V gene is TRBV7-9, the J gene TRBJ2-7; tentatively, D is TRBD2 (5 bases). CDR3 length: 12 residues. V was clipped by 1 base and J by 7 bases, with 8 bases between them. Germline V gene lookup returns CDR1 SEHNR and CDR2 FQNEAQ (reference sequence). CDR3 nucleotides: TGTGCCAGCAGCTTAGGGGGAGAGGAGCAGTACTTC. It encodes CASSLGGEEQYF.

This clone has just a few counts. This sequence joins TRBV20-1 and TRBJ1-2; a possible D gene is TRBD1 (6 bases). The germline gives CDR1 DFQATT, CDR2 SNEGSKA (reference sequence). Trimming stripped 8 bases from V and 8 bases from J, with 15 bases between. The CDR3 consists of 11 residues. Written as DNA, the CDR3 is TGCAGTCCTACAGGGTCTTGGGGCTACACCTTC. Its protein product is CSPTGSWGYTF.

This chain links TRBV7-2 with TRBJ1-5; D uncertain. Per germline, CDR1 SGHTA and CDR2 FQGNSA. The CDR3 length is 13 residues. In DNA, the CDR3 is TGTGGCACGTGGCAGTATAGCAATCAGCCCCAGCATTTT. It is translated as CGTWQYSNQPQHF.

A few counts support this clone. The chain recombines TRBV20-1 with TRBJ1-1; D call uncertain. The CDR3 consists of 11 residues. The V end lost 4 bases, the J end lost 1 base, and 4 bases lay between the germline ends. Germline lookup yields CDR1 DFQATT and CDR2 SNEGSKA (reference sequence). CDR3 sequence (DNA): TGCAGTGCTATCGGGAACACTGAAGCTTTCTTT. It is translated as CSAIGNTEAFF.

This chain joins TRBV18 and TRBJ1-5, with 10 bases fitting TRBD1. The CDR3 loop spans 15 amino acids. CDR1 KGHSH and CDR2 LQKENI come from the germline V gene. The J segment lost 7 bases and the V segment lost 3 bases, leaving 6 bases of the junction unmatched. For the CDR3, the DNA is TGTGCCAGCTCACCGCGGACAGGGGGTGACCAGCCCCAGCATTTT. This codes for CASSPRTGGDQPQHF.

The V call is TRBV7-8, the J call TRBJ2-7; weak D call: TRBD2 (5 bases). The V gene's germline CDR1 is SGHVS and CDR2 FQNEAQ. Trimming removed 7 bases from V and 1 base from J, with 20 bases in between. The length of the CDR3 is 16 residues. CDR3 nucleotides: TGTGCCAGCAACGGCCGGGGTGGGGTTCGGTCCTACGAGCAGTACTTC. Encoded protein: CASNGRGGVRSYEQYF. The whole variable domain, remainder taken from reference TRBV7-8 and TRBJ2-7, is GAGVSQSPRYKVAKRGQDVALRCDPISGHVSLFWYQQALGQGPEFLTYFQNEAQLDKSGLPSDRFFAERPEGSVSTLKIQRTQQEDSAVYLCASNGRGGVRSYEQYFGPGTRLTVT.

V is TRBV2 and J is TRBJ2-7, with 8 nucleotides matching TRBD2. CDR3 length: 15 residues. Germline trimming cut 6 bases from V and 2 bases from J; bases unmatched to any gene: 9. Germline CDR1 and CDR2: SNHLY and FYNNEI. For the CDR3, the DNA is TGTGCCAGCAGGGGGGGTAGCGGGATGACCTACGAGCAGTACTTC. This translates into CASRGGSGMTYEQYF.

V gene TRBV11-3 combines with J gene TRBJ1-1, with D perhaps matching TRBD1 (5 bases). Between the trimmed V and J ends, which lost 1 base and 5 bases, there was a span of 11 bases. CDR3 length: 14 amino acids. Germline V gene data show CDR1 as SGHNT and CDR2 as YENEEA. The CDR3 DNA reads as TGTGCCAGCAGCTTAGCGGGGGTGGAGACTGAAGCTTTCTTT. Its protein product is CASSLAGVETEAFF.

This chain uses TRBV5-5 with TRBJ2-7; D call uncertain. This CDR3 has 15 residues. CDR1 SGHKS and CDR2 YYEKEE come from the germline V gene (reference sequence). V lost 0 bases and J 5 bases, leaving 15 bases between the germline ends. The DNA for the CDR3 is TGTGCCAGCAGCTTGGGGGCTACGGCCTTTAACGAGCAGTACTTC. Translation gives CASSLGATAFNEQYF.

The genes are TRBV2 and TRBJ1-1; TRBD1 is a possible D gene (6 bases). Trimming cost V 5 bases and J 1 base, with 11 bases left between them. Germline CDR1 and CDR2: SNHLY and FYNNEI. This CDR3 spans 14 amino acids. In nucleotides, the CDR3 is TGTGCCAGCAGTTTTAACAGGGCGAACACTGAAGCTTTCTTT. Translation gives CASSFNRANTEAFF.

V usage is TRBV2 and J usage is TRBJ1-1; D remains unclear. This CDR3 is built from 13 residues. Germline CDR1 reads SNHLY; CDR2 reads FYNNEI. The ends were cut back, 7 bases at V and 1 base at J, with 10 bases in the middle. The CDR3 DNA reads as TGTGCCAGCATCAGACAATCGAACACTGAAGCTTTCTTT. It codes for CASIRQSNTEAFF.

This rearrangement joins TRBV29-1 to TRBJ1-5; 9 bases line up with TRBD1. This CDR3 region has 13 residues. The V gene end was trimmed by 7 bases and the J gene end by 6 bases; junction bases not matched to a gene: 7. Germline-derived CDR1 and CDR2 are SQVTM and ANQGSEA. The CDR3: CSARTGAGQPQHF. Written as DNA, the CDR3 is TGCAGCGCTCGGACAGGGGCAGGTCAGCCCCAGCATTTT.